Shown below are 18 T cell receptor beta chains from a single sample sequenced in a study of CD8 T cells in Susac syndrome. RNA totalling roughly 0.45 to 1 ug underwent reverse transcription with random hexamers. TCRdb re-called the immunoSEQ multiplex PCR reads through MiXCR, storing one row per CDR3 protein. The data hold approximately 160,000 distinct CDR3 sequences, with around 93% observed a single time. Input material: CD4+ T cells from PBMCs. The receptors here all came from a human donor in good health.

V gene TRBV6-6 combines with J gene TRBJ1-2; maybe TRBD1 (5 bases). Germline CDR1 MNHNY, CDR2 SVGAGI (reference sequence). Deletions cut 6 bases from V and 5 bases from J, with 16 bases between. The CDR3 loop spans 14 amino acids. CDR3 sequence: CASSRGALGYGYTF. The CDR3 DNA sequence: TGTGCCAGCAGCCGCGGGGCGTTGGGTTATGGCTACACCTTC.

The V and J genes are TRBV7-2 and TRBJ2-7; tentative D call: TRBD2 (5 bases). The CDR3 extends over 11 amino acids. Germline CDR1 and CDR2: SGHTA and FQGNSA. Between the trimmed V and J ends, which lost 6 bases and 7 bases, there was a span of 10 bases. The CDR3 region has the DNA TGTGCCAGCAGGGGAACGGGGGAGCAGTACTTC. Translated, it gives CASRGTGEQYF.

The gene calls are TRBV30 and TRBJ2-1, with 9 bases matching TRBD1. CDR1 and CDR2 from the germline V gene are GTSNPN and SVGIG (reference sequence). The CDR3 contains 15 residues. V lost 3 bases and J lost 10; bases outside the gene matches: 13. The CDR3: CAWRAPGQGQGEQFF. In DNA, the CDR3 is TGTGCCTGGAGGGCGCCGGGACAGGGACAAGGGGAGCAGTTCTTC. The whole variable domain, remainder taken from reference TRBV30 and TRBJ2-1, is SQTIHQWPATLVQPVGSPLSLECTVEGTSNPNLYWYRQAAGRGLQLLFYSVGIGQISSEVPQNLSASRPQDRQFILSSKKLLLSDSGFYLCAWRAPGQGQGEQFFGPGTRLTVL.

The CDR3 region is CASSQLTDTQYF. The CDR3 DNA sequence: TGTGCCAGCAGCCAACTCACAGATACGCAGTATTTT. The chain is built from TRBV14 and TRBJ2-3; no clear D gene. The germline V and J ends were trimmed by 2 bases and 2 bases, with 2 bases remaining between them. Germline values: CDR1 SGHDN, CDR2 FVKESK. The CDR3 covers 12 residues.

This chain joins TRBV3-1 and TRBJ1-2, with D perhaps TRBD1 (6 bases). Trimming cost V 0 bases and J 11 bases, with 10 bases left between them. The CDR3 totals 12 residues. Germline CDR1 reads LGHDT; CDR2 reads YNNKEL (reference sequence). CDR3 bases: TGTGCCAGCAGCCAAGACAGGGGCACTTACACCTTC. Translation: CASSQDRGTYTF.

The chain is built from TRBV29-1 and TRBJ2-7; TRBD2 might be the D (5 bases). The CDR3 runs to 12 residues. V lost 6 bases, J lost 6 bases, and 15 bases lay in between. CDR1 and CDR2 from the germline V gene are SQVTM and ANQGSEA. The CDR3 sequence is CSVALVGGEQYF. DNA for the CDR3: TGCAGCGTAGCCCTAGTAGGAGGCGAGCAGTACTTC.

The table lists this clonotype with a count of one. The chain has TRBV5-1 and TRBJ1-1; 9 bases map to TRBD1. Germline V CDR1 and CDR2: SGHRS, YFSETQ. Germline trimming cut 0 bases from V and 8 bases from J; bases unmatched to any gene: 2. This CDR3 region has 13 residues. The CDR3 spells CASSLAGQGEAFF. The CDR3 region has the DNA TGCGCCAGCAGCTTGGCGGGACAGGGAGAAGCTTTCTTT.

The chain links TRBV5-4 to TRBJ2-2; D ambiguous. CDR3 length equals 17 residues. Germline CDR1 SGHNT, CDR2 YYREEE (reference sequence). The V and J ends lost 0 bases and 2 bases respectively, with 14 bases between them. The CDR3: CASSLGSGGYNTGELFF. In DNA, the CDR3 is TGTGCCAGCAGCTTGGGGTCGGGCGGCTACAACACCGGGGAGCTGTTTTTT.

The chain is built from TRBV3-1 and TRBJ2-2; D is undetermined. Germline assignment: CDR1 LGHDT and CDR2 YNNKEL (reference sequence). V was clipped by 2 bases and J by 5 bases, with 9 bases between them. The CDR3 runs to 14 residues. The CDR3 region is CASSQIYRTGELFF. The CDR3 DNA sequence: TGTGCCAGCAGCCAAATATATCGAACCGGGGAGCTGTTTTTT.

This sequence joins TRBV7-3 and TRBJ2-7; the match to TRBD1 covers 8 bases. CDR1 and CDR2 from the germline V gene are SGHTA and FQGTGA. V shed 2 bases, J shed 3 bases, and the junction held 6 bases outside the gene matches. The CDR3 has 15 residues. The CDR3 sequence is CASSLGAGGYYEQYF. In nucleotides, the CDR3 is TGTGCCAGCAGCTTAGGTGCAGGGGGCTACTACGAGCAGTACTTC.

The gene calls are TRBV12-3 or TRBV12-4 and TRBJ2-3; unclear D gene. Between the trimmed V and J ends, which lost 8 bases and 4 bases, there was a span of 13 bases. The CDR3 contains 13 residues. DNA for the CDR3: TGTGCCAGCCTTACTACGGGCGCAGATACGCAGTATTTT. Protein product: CASLTTGADTQYF.

A single count supports this clonotype. This chain joins TRBV7-2 and TRBJ1-3, with 9 bases identical to TRBD1. Germline V lookup: CDR1 SGHTA, CDR2 FQGNSA. The CDR3 runs to 17 residues. The junction had 6 bases not matched to a gene; V was cut back by 3 bases and J by 0 bases. The CDR3 loop is CASSLGTGLFSGNTIYF. As DNA, the CDR3 is TGTGCCAGCAGCTTGGGGACAGGGCTATTCTCTGGAAACACCATATATTTT.

The V call is TRBV19, the J call TRBJ2-2, with D uncertain. Germline CDR1 reads LNHDA; CDR2 reads SQIVND (reference sequence). Trimming took 5 bases from V and 0 from J, leaving 10 bases between them. CDR3 size: 15 residues. This CDR3 reads CASSPSSANTGELFF. CDR3 in DNA: TGTGCCAGTAGTCCAAGTAGTGCGAACACCGGGGAGCTGTTTTTT.

The chain has TRBV20-1 and TRBJ2-5, with a weak D call TRBD1 (5 bases). Trimming took off 2 bases at V and 4 bases at J, with 11 bases between the two ends. CDR3 size: 13 residues. Germline V gene sequence: CDR1 DFQATT, CDR2 SNEGSKA (reference sequence). CDR3 sequence (DNA): TGCAGTGCTAGATACGGAGACAGAGAGACCCAGTACTTC. The encoded protein is CSARYGDRETQYF.

The rearrangement joins TRBV5-1 to TRBJ1-1, with unresolved D. CDR1 and CDR2 from the germline V gene are SGHRS and YFSETQ. V was pared by 0 bases and J by 4 bases, with 10 bases between. This CDR3 has 14 residues. The CDR3 DNA reads as TGCGCCAGCAGCTTGGTTAACTGGGGCACTGAAGCTTTCTTT. This encodes CASSLVNWGTEAFF.

V and J are TRBV4-2 and TRBJ2-1, with TRBD2 matching 9 bases. This CDR3 has 15 residues. Trimming at V came to 1 base and at J to 10 bases, leaving 8 bases not matched to a gene. CDR1 is LGHNA, CDR2 YNFKEQ, per germline. The CDR3 loop reads CASSQGFASGAEQFF. CDR3 coding DNA: TGTGCCAGCAGCCAAGGTTTCGCTAGCGGGGCCGAGCAGTTCTTC.

This chain joins TRBV9 and TRBJ2-3; D is unclear. The CDR3 has 13 residues. V shed 3 bases and J shed 3 bases, with 8 bases lying between them. Germline V lookup: CDR1 SGDLS, CDR2 YYNGEE. The CDR3 region has the DNA TGTGCCAGCAGCGCGGCTAGGACAGATACGCAGTATTTT. The encoded protein is CASSAARTDTQYF.

The chain has TRBV3-1 and TRBJ1-2; 9 positions agree with TRBD1. Germline V gene sequence: CDR1 LGHDT, CDR2 YNNKEL (reference sequence). The CDR3 is 15 amino acids. V was clipped by 6 bases and J by 8 bases; unmatched bases: 13. The CDR3 reads CASSNQDRGKNGYTF. Written as DNA, the CDR3 is TGTGCCAGCAGTAACCAGGACAGGGGTAAAAACGGCTACACCTTC.